The clone carrying this T cell receptor (beta chain) was picked up many times. Germline assignment: CDR1 LGHNA and CDR2 YSLEER. The CDR3 has 19 amino acids. V gave up 5 bases and J gave up 0 bases; unmatched junction bases: 11. The data are from a study of blood T cells in healthy people across ages. Sample-barcoded 5' priming and a J-beta primer mix drove a second PCR of roughly 6 to 12 cycles. TCRdb reprocessed the 5' RACE reads via MiXCR and lists one record per CDR3 protein. The sample carries just under 900,000 distinct CDR3 sequences, 29% recorded once. The sequencing sample was made of blood. This receptor was obtained from an elderly woman in good health. J is TRBJ2-4 and V is TRBV4-3, with 12 bases lining up with TRBD2. CDR3 sequence: CASSKEASGGVKAKNIQYF. The DNA of the CDR3 is TGCGCCAGCAGCAAGGAGGCTAGCGGGGGGGTAAAAGCCAAAAACATTCAGTACTTC.